The next 29 T cell receptor beta chains were all read from a single sample in a study of response to subunit inactivated influenza vaccine. Each CDR3 protein is one row after TCRdb ran MiXCR on the RT-PCR reads. The sample carries 800,000 to 1,000,000 distinct CDR3 sequences, 21% recorded once. Here the sequenced sample was PBMCs from blood, taken 4 to 6 days after vaccination. The receptors stem from a man between 50 and 59 years old who received an inactivated influenza vaccine.

This sequence joins TRBV6-2 or TRBV6-3 and TRBJ2-1, with TRBD1 as a possible D gene (5 bases). The germline V gene has CDR1 MNHEY and CDR2 SVGEGT. CDR3 length: 12 amino acids. With 6 bases removed from V and 5 bases from J, the gap between germline ends came to 8 bases. The CDR3 sequence is CASRMTDNEQFF. The CDR3 nucleotides are TGTGCCAGCAGGATGACAGACAATGAGCAGTTCTTC.

The rearrangement links TRBV30 to TRBJ1-1, with no clear D. CDR1 GTSNPN and CDR2 SVGIG come from the germline V gene (reference sequence). V was cut by 2 bases and J by 1 base, with 8 bases left in between. This CDR3 has 13 amino acids. CDR3 bases: TGTGCCTGGAGTCGTAACCCGAACACTGAAGCTTTCTTT. It yields the protein CAWSRNPNTEAFF.

In nucleotides, the CDR3 is TGTGCCAGCAGAGGGACAGGGGGCTGGAACACCATATATTTT. Translated: CASRGTGGWNTIYF. J is TRBJ1-3 and V is TRBV12-3 or TRBV12-4; 12 bases match TRBD1. The CDR3 covers 14 residues. Trimming took 6 bases from V and 7 from J; bases not matched to a gene: 4.

The chain recombines TRBV12-3 or TRBV12-4 with TRBJ2-3; no reliable D call. The CDR3 consists of 12 residues. V lost 1 base to trimming and J lost 5 bases, with 4 bases between them. The CDR3 reads CASSLGKDTQYF. For the CDR3, the DNA is TGTGCCAGCAGTTTAGGGAAAGATACGCAGTATTTT.

The rearrangement links TRBV20-1 to TRBJ1-1; D not resolved. There are 13 residues in the CDR3. Germline V gene sequence: CDR1 DFQATT, CDR2 SNEGSKA (reference sequence). V lost 1 base and J lost 2, with 8 bases in between. The CDR3 bases are TGCAGTGCTAGAGTAGGAATAAACACTGAAGCTTTCTTT. Translated, it gives CSARVGINTEAFF.

This clonotype was recorded a few times. This rearrangement joins TRBV5-1 to TRBJ2-3; D call uncertain. CDR1 and CDR2 from the germline V gene are SGHRS and YFSETQ. Trimming removed 0 bases at V and 0 bases at J, with 11 bases between. The CDR3 covers 16 residues. CDR3 sequence reads: CASSLALDPSTDTQYF. As DNA, the CDR3 is TGCGCCAGCAGCTTGGCCTTGGATCCTAGCACAGATACGCAGTATTTT. Drawing the rest from reference TRBV5-1 and TRBJ2-3, the complete variable domain is KAGVTQTPRYLIKTRGQQVTLSCSPISGHRSVSWYQQTPGQGLQFLFEYFSETQRNKGNFPGRFSGRQFSNSRSEMNVSTLELGDSALYLCASSLALDPSTDTQYFGPGTRLTVL.

The chain recombines TRBV10-3 with TRBJ2-2; D is perhaps TRBD1 (5 bases). The V gene's germline CDR1 is ENHRY and CDR2 SYGVKD. The CDR3 is made up of 18 amino acids. CDR3 amino acids: CTFSPGSHLTPSTGELFF. CDR3 in DNA: TGTACCTTCAGTCCAGGGTCTCACTTAACCCCGAGCACCGGGGAGCTGTTTTTT.

This clonotype has just a few counts. This chain links TRBV7-2 with TRBJ1-3; no clear D. V dropped 6 bases and J dropped 5 bases, with 14 bases sitting between them. The germline V gene encodes CDR1 SGHTA and CDR2 FQGNSA. The CDR3 length is 14 residues. This CDR3 is CASSPAGLRNTIYF. DNA for the CDR3: TGTGCCAGCAGTCCTGCGGGGTTGCGAAACACCATATATTTT.

This chain uses TRBV6-5 with TRBJ2-4, with D possibly matching TRBD1 (6 bases). The CDR3 consists of 17 residues. CDR1 and CDR2 from the germline V gene are MNHEY and SVGAGI. Trimming left V 0 bases short and J 2 bases short, with 14 bases between. The CDR3 DNA reads TGTGCCAGCAGTTACTCCGCATCAACAGGGACCAAAAACATTCAGTACTTC. The encoded protein is CASSYSASTGTKNIQYF.

A few counts support this clonotype. The DNA of the CDR3 is TGCAGTGCTAGAGCAACAAACACCGGGGAGCTGTTTTTT. Translation gives CSARATNTGELFF. V and J are TRBV20-1 and TRBJ2-2; D is unresolved. CDR1 and CDR2 from the germline V gene are DFQATT and SNEGSKA (reference sequence). The CDR3 loop spans 13 amino acids. Deletions cut 1 base from V and 2 bases from J, with 5 bases between.

The chain links TRBV6-5 to TRBJ2-2, with 7 bases aligning to TRBD2. The CDR3 covers 17 residues. V lost 1 base to trimming and J lost 8 bases; unmatched junction nucleotides: 13. CDR1 and CDR2 from the germline V gene are MNHEY and SVGAGI. The CDR3 nucleotides read TGTGCCAGCAGTTACTTCAGGTCTGCGGGAGTTGCTGGGGAGCTGTTTTTT. Translated, it gives CASSYFRSAGVAGELFF.

The table lists this clonotype with a few counts. The chain links TRBV7-6 to TRBJ2-7; D call uncertain. CDR1 and CDR2 from the germline V gene are SGHVS and FNYEAQ. The CDR3 contains 14 residues. V lost 5 bases and J lost 2, with 13 bases in between. The CDR3 DNA reads TGTGCCAGCAGCGCCGACTTAAACCCCTACGAGCAGTACTTC. Translation: CASSADLNPYEQYF.

This clonotype turned up a few times. J is TRBJ2-7 and V is TRBV28; 15 bases agree with TRBD2. V was pared by 4 bases and J by 5 bases, with 15 bases of the junction left unmatched. CDR1 is MDHEN, CDR2 SYDVKM, per germline. The CDR3 totals 19 residues. In nucleotides, the CDR3 is TGTGCCAGCAGTTCGCATCTAGGACTAGCGGGGGGGCCGAGGCACGAGCAGTACTTC. Protein product: CASSSHLGLAGGPRHEQYF.

This clonotype has just a few counts. The chain couples TRBV5-1 to TRBJ2-1; the D gene is possibly TRBD1 (5 bases). V lost 0 bases and J 4 bases, leaving 11 bases between the germline ends. Per germline, CDR1 SGHRS and CDR2 YFSETQ. The CDR3 loop spans 15 amino acids. CDR3 nucleotide sequence: TGCGCCAGCAGCTTGGAGGTCAGGGTGTACAATGAGCAGTTCTTC. This encodes CASSLEVRVYNEQFF.

This clonotype was observed a few times. This chain joins TRBV4-3 and TRBJ2-7; 9 bases are a match to TRBD2. Trimming cost V 0 bases and J 2 bases; bases outside gene matches: 8. The CDR3 runs 17 residues. Germline loops: CDR1 LGHNA, CDR2 YSLEER. The CDR3, as DNA: TGCGCCAGCAGCCAAGACGCATCCGGGACTAGCACCTACGAGCAGTACTTC. Its protein product is CASSQDASGTSTYEQYF.

Many counts were recorded for this clonotype. This chain joins TRBV10-3 and TRBJ1-2; tentative D call: TRBD1 (6 bases). The CDR3 spans 15 residues. The V end was cut by 7 bases, the J end by 3 bases, with 18 bases between. Germline V lookup: CDR1 ENHRY, CDR2 SYGVKD. The DNA for the CDR3 is TGTGCCATCAATTTTGCGGGGGGCGTCGACTATGGCTACACCTTC. It yields the protein CAINFAGGVDYGYTF.

V is TRBV7-2 and J is TRBJ2-5; TRBD1 aligns across 10 bases. The V and J ends lost 5 bases and 2 bases, in that order; junction bases with no gene match: 8. The CDR3 contains 16 residues. From germline, CDR1 is SGHTA and CDR2 FQGNSA. CDR3 sequence reads: CASSTSGTGVQETQYF. The DNA of the CDR3 is TGTGCCAGCAGCACCTCCGGGACAGGGGTACAAGAGACCCAGTACTTC.

This clonotype was seen at least ten times. The chain has TRBV5-1 and TRBJ2-3, with D uncertain. The CDR3 has 11 amino acids. Germline-derived CDR1 and CDR2 are SGHRS and YFSETQ. The germline V and J ends were trimmed by 2 bases and 6 bases, with 4 bases remaining between them. The CDR3 nucleotides read TGCGCCAGCAGCTTTGGCGATACGCAGTATTTT. Protein: CASSFGDTQYF.

This clonotype was detected only a few times. The genes are TRBV7-6 and TRBJ2-3; 10 bases match TRBD2. The CDR3 extends over 17 amino acids. Unmatched junction bases numbered 11, after V lost 5 bases and J lost 3 bases. The germline V gene has CDR1 SGHVS and CDR2 FNYEAQ. The CDR3 loop is CASSLGATSGLTDTQYF. CDR3 sequence (DNA): TGTGCCAGCAGCCTTGGGGCGACTAGCGGGCTAACAGATACGCAGTATTTT.

The CDR3 here is CASSEKDGDNEQFF. The CDR3 nucleotides read TGTGCCAGCAGCGAAAAGGACGGAGACAATGAGCAGTTCTTC. The rearrangement joins TRBV21-1 to TRBJ2-1. TRBV21-1 is flagged as a pseudogene. This CDR3 region has 14 residues.

This clonotype was observed a few times. This chain connects TRBV29-1 to TRBJ2-3, with D perhaps assigned TRBD1 or TRBD2 (5 bases each). The CDR3 covers 12 residues. Looked up from germline, CDR1 is SQVTM and CDR2 is ANQGSEA. Trimming stripped 4 bases from V and 3 bases from J, with 8 bases between. The CDR3 protein is CSVGDGTDTQYF. The CDR3 DNA is TGCAGCGTTGGGGACGGAACAGATACGCAGTATTTT.

This clonotype occurred many times. The chain employs TRBV29-1 and TRBJ2-3; 7 bases map to TRBD1. The J segment lost 2 bases and the V segment lost 6 bases, leaving 5 bases of the junction unmatched. CDR1 and CDR2 (germline): SQVTM, ANQGSEA. The CDR3 length is 13 residues. Here the CDR3 reads CSVARGTTDTQYF. CDR3 sequence (DNA): TGCAGCGTCGCCAGGGGGACCACAGATACGCAGTATTTT.

This clonotype occurred a few times. This chain connects TRBV29-1 to TRBJ2-5; TRBD1 matches at 7 bases. J was trimmed by 4 bases and V by 6 bases; bases with no gene match: 5. The length of the CDR3 is 12 residues. CDR1 is SQVTM, CDR2 ANQGSEA, per germline. In DNA, the CDR3 is TGCAGCGTCCAATCAGGGGGAGAGACCCAGTACTTC. Translating gives CSVQSGGETQYF.

The CDR3 DNA follows: TGTGCCAGCAGTGAAGGGCGTTCTAGCACAGATACGCAGTATTTT. It is translated as CASSEGRSSTDTQYF. This chain connects TRBV6-1 to TRBJ2-3; unclear D gene. The CDR3 runs 15 residues. V shed 1 base and J shed 0 bases, with 8 bases lying between them. CDR1 and CDR2 (germline): MNHNS, SASEGT.

The chain is built from TRBV11-2 and TRBJ1-1, with TRBD1 as a possible D gene (5 bases). The CDR3 contains 14 residues. V lost 4 bases and J lost 1, with 10 bases in between. Germline V CDR1 and CDR2: SGHAT, FQNNGV. CDR3: CASSSLTENTEAFF. CDR3 bases: TGTGCCAGCAGCTCCCTGACAGAGAACACTGAAGCTTTCTTT.

This clonotype was seen once. The rearrangement links TRBV11-2 to TRBJ2-2; D call uncertain. Germline lookup yields CDR1 SGHAT and CDR2 FQNNGV. The V and J ends lost 3 bases and 3 bases respectively, with 5 bases between them. The CDR3 is 13 residues long. CDR3 in DNA: TGTGCCAGCAGCTTTGTGTACACCGGGGAGCTGTTTTTT. It translates to CASSFVYTGELFF.

This clonotype was seen only a few times. This sequence joins TRBV15 and TRBJ2-1, with TRBD2 as a possible D gene (5 bases). Germline CDR1 and CDR2: LNHNV and YYDKDF (reference sequence). Deletions cut 5 bases from V and 5 bases from J, with 10 bases between. The CDR3 is 13 amino acids. DNA of the CDR3: TGTGCCACCAGCGAGGGTTTAGACAATGAGCAGTTCTTC. Its translation is CATSEGLDNEQFF.

The chain joins TRBV3-1 to TRBJ2-2, with 7 bases lining up with TRBD2. Germline V lookup: CDR1 LGHDT, CDR2 YNNKEL (reference sequence). The junction had 12 bases not matched to a gene; V was cut back by 4 bases and J by 4 bases. The CDR3 runs 17 residues. The CDR3 loop reads CASSLRGGSLGTGELFF. CDR3 nucleotides: TGTGCCAGCAGCCTGAGGGGAGGGAGCCTTGGCACCGGGGAGCTGTTTTTT.

This rearrangement joins TRBV12-3 or TRBV12-4 to TRBJ2-3; no definite D call. The CDR3 runs 13 residues. Trimming took 5 bases from V and 6 from J, leaving 12 bases between them. The CDR3 DNA sequence: TGTGCCAGCAGTCCCCCCAGAGATGATACGCAGTATTTT. It encodes CASSPPRDDTQYF.